The present TCR beta chain was sequenced within a study of identifying expanded T cells in peripheral blood. Assay used: immunoSEQ multiplex PCR; TCRdb lists only in-frame clones, some missing. Of 85,000 to 120,000 clones listed, approximately 90% are singletons. CDR1 and CDR2 from the germline V gene are MDHEN and SYDVKM. This CDR3 spans 14 amino acids. Trimming removed 3 bases from V and 2 bases from J, with 11 bases in between. Regarding the study as a whole: Across healthy donors, higher total template counts meant significantly greater approximately two-week count variance.

Regarding this clone: The antigen remains undetermined.

The chain employs TRBV28 and TRBJ2-7, with unresolved D. This receptor was obtained from a person aged 18 to 69 in good health. The sample comprised blood. CDR3 nucleotides: TGTGCCAGCAGTTTGCAGTTTGAGCCCTACGAGCAGTACTTC. This codes for CASSLQFEPYEQYF.